These T cell receptor beta chains were read from a single sample in a study of blood T cell repertoires in COVID-19. Profiling relied on immunoSEQ multiplex PCR, and the TCRdb table lists in-frame clones only, not all of them. The sample has about 170,000 clones, around 86% seen once. Sequenced input: peripheral blood. The receptors derive from an elderly woman with COVID-19, enrolled during active disease. CDR3s include the opening cysteine and the closing phenylalanine or tryptophan. Fields, in order: V gene, CDR3 length, D gene, J gene, CDR3 protein. A D gene is named only where the DNA matches it firmly.

TRBV28	15	TRBD1	TRBJ1-5	CASRKGAGSNQPQHF
TRBV5-1	16	TRBD1	TRBJ2-5	CASSPQDRGRGETQYF
TRBV13	15	-	TRBJ1-3	CASSLGQRSGNTIYF
TRBV7-2	13	-	TRBJ2-1	CASSLFSGSEQFF
TRBV6-5	14	-	TRBJ1-2	CASSTTGSEDGYTF
TRBV25-1	18	TRBD1	TRBJ1-1	CASSEIWQGEEMDTEAFF
TRBV6-1	13	-	TRBJ2-7	CASSETRTYEQYF
TRBV19	15	-	TRBJ2-3	CASSRQGLSTDTQYF
TRBV5-1	16	TRBD2	TRBJ2-2	CASSLQTSPNTGELFF
TRBV28	12	-	TRBJ1-2	CASTRSNYGYTF
TRBV4-1	14	-	TRBJ2-2	CASSQIHATGELFF
TRBV11-2	16	-	TRBJ1-3	CASSQLGGGDGNTIYF
TRBV25-1	12	-	TRBJ2-7	CASSPTGFRQYF
TRBV28	14	-	TRBJ1-3	CASSNRDSGNTIYF
TRBV5-4	14	TRBD1	TRBJ1-4	CASSPGQGREKLFF
TRBV6-5	13	TRBD1	TRBJ1-1	CASSPRQGTEAFF
TRBV25-1	12	-	TRBJ1-2	CASSGTGSRYTF
TRBV7-2	14	TRBD1	TRBJ1-2	CASSRDSNNYGYTF
TRBV5-1	15	-	TRBJ2-1	CASSFTGESNNEQFF
TRBV18	16	-	TRBJ1-1	CASSPPMGGKGTEAFF
TRBV5-6	14	-	TRBJ1-2	CASSLDTGYEGYTF
TRBV18	17	-	TRBJ2-2	CASSIRDIGVGTGELFF
TRBV28	15	-	TRBJ2-3	CASSFGQRTTDTQYF
TRBV2	16	TRBD2	TRBJ2-1	CASSSRRTSSYNEQFF
TRBV10-3	15	-	TRBJ2-3	CAISGGRQSTDTQYF
TRBV7-9	13	-	TRBJ1-2	CASSPPGFYGYTF
TRBV12-3/TRBV12-4	13	-	TRBJ2-5	CASSLRGAETQYF
TRBV9	15	-	TRBJ2-3	CASSVVDSPPDTQYF
TRBV6-1	13	-	TRBJ2-7	CASSERERYEQYF
TRBV2	15	-	TRBJ2-5	CASEPGQGRQETQYF
TRBV7-9	17	TRBD2	TRBJ2-5	CASSGRTSGRGGETQYF
TRBV2	11	-	TRBJ1-2	CASSSPSGYTF
TRBV5-1	15	TRBD1	TRBJ2-7	CASSPSGQGVHEQYF
TRBV18	17	TRBD2	TRBJ2-7	CASSPPAGGFRSYEQYF
TRBV6-5	15	TRBD1	TRBJ1-6	CASRYRDRGNSPLHF
TRBV3-1/TRBV3-2	17	-	TRBJ1-2	CASSQDPPGQRMGGYTF
TRBV2	13	-	TRBJ2-1	CASRDGRGGEQFF
TRBV6-5	15	TRBD1	TRBJ1-5	CASRRTGDSNQPQHF
TRBV11-3	14	-	TRBJ2-1	CASSSSGLDNEQFF
TRBV5-5	11	TRBD1	TRBJ2-5	CASRTGETQYF
TRBV7-8	13	-	TRBJ2-7	CASSPRSLHEQYF
TRBV6-6	15	-	TRBJ1-1	CASSYPDTLNTEAFF
TRBV5-5	13	TRBD1	TRBJ1-1	CASSFTGDTEAFF
TRBV19	14	TRBD2	TRBJ2-3	CASKMGLAGDTQYF
TRBV14	14	-	TRBJ1-6	CASSQVGEASALHF
TRBV5-1	17	TRBD2	TRBJ2-2	CASSLANLAVNTGELFF
TRBV28	16	TRBD2	TRBJ2-3	CASSLSLAGYTDTQYF
TRBV28	15	TRBD1	TRBJ2-7	CASSLLGQGAGEQYF
TRBV13	15	-	TRBJ2-7	CASSLGTGAMYEQYF
TRBV9	16	TRBD2	TRBJ2-1	CASSVDAGGSYNEQFF
TRBV29-1	12	-	TRBJ1-1	CSVRGTGTEAFF
TRBV27	13	-	TRBJ2-5	CASSLAGGGTQYF
TRBV4-3	16	TRBD1	TRBJ1-2	CASSQESGGAGYGYTF
TRBV6-2/TRBV6-3	16	TRBD1	TRBJ2-1	CASSYPPGGIYNEQFF
TRBV5-1	14	-	TRBJ1-1	CASSLGNQGTEAFF
TRBV18	13	TRBD1	TRBJ1-1	CASSRGGDTEAFF
TRBV5-1	14	TRBD2	TRBJ2-1	CASSLGGLTDEQFF
TRBV5-5	15	TRBD1	TRBJ1-4	CASSLRGTGIEKLFF
TRBV6-5	13	TRBD1	TRBJ1-1	CASSRDRNTEAFF